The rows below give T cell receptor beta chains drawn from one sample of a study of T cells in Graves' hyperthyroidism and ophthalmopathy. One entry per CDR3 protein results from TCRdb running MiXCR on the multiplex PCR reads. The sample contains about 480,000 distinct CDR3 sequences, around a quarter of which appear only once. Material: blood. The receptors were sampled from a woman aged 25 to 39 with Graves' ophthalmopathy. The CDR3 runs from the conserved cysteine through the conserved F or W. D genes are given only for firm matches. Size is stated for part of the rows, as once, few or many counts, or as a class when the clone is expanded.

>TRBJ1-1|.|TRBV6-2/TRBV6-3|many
TGTGCCAGCAGTTACAGCCCCGACCAGCCGAACACTGAAGCTTTCTTT
CASSYSPDQPNTEAFF
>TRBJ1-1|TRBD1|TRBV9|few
TGTGCCAGCAGCGTACAGACAGGGTACACTGAAGCTTTCTTT
CASSVQTGYTEAFF
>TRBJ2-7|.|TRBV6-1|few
TGTGCCAGCAGTGACCAAAGGGATTACCCCTCCTACGAGCAGTACTTC
CASSDQRDYPSYEQYF
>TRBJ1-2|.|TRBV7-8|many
TGTGCCAGCACCCCAGGATGGGGGCCAGCAGCTAACTATGGCTACACCTTC
CASTPGWGPAANYGYTF
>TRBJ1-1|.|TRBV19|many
TGTGCCTCAGGAGAGTCGAACACTGAAGCTTTCTTT
CASGESNTEAFF
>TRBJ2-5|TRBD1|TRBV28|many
TGTGCCAGCAGTTTCAGGGGGATCCAAGAGACCCAGTACTTC
CASSFRGIQETQYF
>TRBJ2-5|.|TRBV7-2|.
TGTGCCAGCAGCTTCATTGTGGGGGAGACCCAGTACTTC
CASSFIVGETQYF
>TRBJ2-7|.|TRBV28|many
TGTGCCAGCAGTTTAAGTTCGGACTACCCCTACGAGCAGTACTTC
CASSLSSDYPYEQYF
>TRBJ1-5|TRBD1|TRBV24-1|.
TGTGCCACCGGGGGACAGGGGAATCAGCCCCAGCATTTT
CATGGQGNQPQHF
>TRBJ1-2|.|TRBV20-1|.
TGCAGTGCTGGGAGACCGGGACTGGACTATGGCTACACCTTC
CSAGRPGLDYGYTF
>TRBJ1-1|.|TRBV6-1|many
TGTGCCAGCAGTGAACCCACCTCTGAAGCTTTCTTT
CASSEPTSEAFF
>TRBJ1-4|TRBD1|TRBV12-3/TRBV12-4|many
TGTGCCAGCAGGACAGGGGCGGTAACTAATGAAAAACTGTTTTTT
CASRTGAVTNEKLFF
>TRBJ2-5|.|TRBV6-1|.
TGTGCCAGCAGTGAATGGAGGGGGCGTCTGGAGACCAAGTACTTC
CASSEWRGRLETKYF
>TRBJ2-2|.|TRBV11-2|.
TGTGCCAGCAGCTTAGATACCGCGGTGAGCGGGGAGCTGTTTTTT
CASSLDTAVSGELFF
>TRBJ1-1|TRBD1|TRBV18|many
TGTGCCAGCAGCCCCACAGGGGACACTGAAGCTTTCTTT
CASSPTGDTEAFF
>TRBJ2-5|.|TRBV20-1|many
TGCAGTGCGCCGACCTGGTCGGAGACCCAGTACTTC
CSAPTWSETQYF
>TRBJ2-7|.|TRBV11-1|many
TGTGCCAGCAGCCAGGACGACTACGAGCAGTACTTC
CASSQDDYEQYF
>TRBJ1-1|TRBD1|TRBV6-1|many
TGTGCCAGTACAGGGGGCACTGTCACTGAAGCTTTCTTT
CASTGGTVTEAFF
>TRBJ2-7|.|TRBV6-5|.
TGTGCCAGCAGTTACACAAGACTCTCCTACGAGCAGTACTTC
CASSYTRLSYEQYF
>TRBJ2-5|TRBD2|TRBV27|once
TGTGCCAGCAGTTTGGGTCGGGCGGGAGGGCCAGGGGAGACCCAGTACTTC
CASSLGRAGGPGETQYF
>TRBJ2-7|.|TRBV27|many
TGTGCCACCATGGGGGGGGCTAGTTACGAGCAGTACTTC
CATMGGASYEQYF
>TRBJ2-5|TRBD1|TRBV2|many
TGTGCCAGCAGGAGACTGGGGGTGACAGGGTTTGAGACCCAGTACTTC
CASRRLGVTGFETQYF
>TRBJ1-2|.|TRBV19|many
TGTGCCAGTAGCCCCCACAGGGAGAAATATGGCTACACCTTC
CASSPHREKYGYTF
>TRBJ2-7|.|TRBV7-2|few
TGTGCCAGCAGCTTGATGGGGCAGGTCTCCTACGAGCAGTACTTC
CASSLMGQVSYEQYF
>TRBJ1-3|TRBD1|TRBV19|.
TGTGCCAGTACAAGGACAGGGGGCCTCTCCTCTGGAAACACCATATATTTT
CASTRTGGLSSGNTIYF
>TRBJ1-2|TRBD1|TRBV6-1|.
TGTGCCAGCAGTGAAGCGCAGGACAGGGGGCGCAGGGGCTATGGCTACACCTTC
CASSEAQDRGRRGYGYTF
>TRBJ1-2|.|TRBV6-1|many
TGTGCCAGCAGTGAAATGGACAGCGGATTTTTTGGCTACACCTTC
CASSEMDSGFFGYTF
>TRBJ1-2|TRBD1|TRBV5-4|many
TGTGCCAGCAGCTCCTCCGGGACAGGGGTCTATGGCTACACCTTC
CASSSSGTGVYGYTF
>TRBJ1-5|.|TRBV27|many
TGTGCCAGCAGTAGAGTATGGGGGGGAGGACAGCCCCAGCATTTT
CASSRVWGGGQPQHF
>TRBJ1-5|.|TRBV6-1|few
TGTGCCAGCAGTGGGACCGGCCCCGGGGGGCGCAAACAGCCCCAGCATTTT
CASSGTGPGGRKQPQHF
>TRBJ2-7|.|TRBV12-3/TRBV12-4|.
TGTGCCAGCAGTCCCAGACACCAGGGCTACGAGCAGTACTTC
CASSPRHQGYEQYF
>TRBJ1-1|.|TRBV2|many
TGTGCCAGCAAGGACAGACTAATGAACACTGAAGCTTTCTTT
CASKDRLMNTEAFF
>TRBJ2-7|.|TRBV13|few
TGTGCCAGCAGCTTATACTTGGAGGGACCCTACGAGCAGTACTTC
CASSLYLEGPYEQYF
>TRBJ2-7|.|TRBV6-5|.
TGTGCCAGCAGTCACCAAAGACTACTCGCCTACGAGCAGTACTTC
CASSHQRLLAYEQYF
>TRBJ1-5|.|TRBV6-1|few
TGTGCCAGCAGTGAGGGGTTTAGGCTCCATAGCAATCAGCCCCAGCATTTT
CASSEGFRLHSNQPQHF
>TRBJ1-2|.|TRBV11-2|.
TGTGCCAGCAGCTTAAGGGCTGATTCGGGGGCGAGGTTTTATGGCTACACCTTC
CASSLRADSGARFYGYTF
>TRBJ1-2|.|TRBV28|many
TGTGCCAGCAGTTTTTGGGTTAACTATGGCTACACCTTC
CASSFWVNYGYTF